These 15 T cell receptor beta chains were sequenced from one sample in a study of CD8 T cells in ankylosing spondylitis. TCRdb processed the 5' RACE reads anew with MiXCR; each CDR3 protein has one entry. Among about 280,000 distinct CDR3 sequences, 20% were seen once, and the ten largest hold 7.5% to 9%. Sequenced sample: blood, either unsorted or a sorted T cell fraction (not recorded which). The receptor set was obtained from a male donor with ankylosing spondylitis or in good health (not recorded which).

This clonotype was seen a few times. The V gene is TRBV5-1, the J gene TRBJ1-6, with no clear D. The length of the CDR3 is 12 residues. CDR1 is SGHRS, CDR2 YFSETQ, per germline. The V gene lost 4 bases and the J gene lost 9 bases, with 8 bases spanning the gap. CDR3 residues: CASSGGGSPLHF. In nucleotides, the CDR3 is TGCGCCAGCAGCGGAGGTGGTTCACCCCTCCACTTT.

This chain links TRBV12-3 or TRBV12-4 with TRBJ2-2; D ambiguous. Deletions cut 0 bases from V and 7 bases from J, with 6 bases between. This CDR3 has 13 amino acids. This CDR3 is CASSLAAVGELFF. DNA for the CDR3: TGTGCCAGCAGTTTAGCGGCTGTCGGGGAGCTGTTTTTT.

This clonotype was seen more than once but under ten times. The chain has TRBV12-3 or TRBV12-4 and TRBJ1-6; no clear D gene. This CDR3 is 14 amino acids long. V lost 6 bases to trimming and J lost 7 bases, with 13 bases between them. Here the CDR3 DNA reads TGTGCCAGCAGATTAATCGTCGAGAATTCACCCCTCCACTTT. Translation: CASRLIVENSPLHF.

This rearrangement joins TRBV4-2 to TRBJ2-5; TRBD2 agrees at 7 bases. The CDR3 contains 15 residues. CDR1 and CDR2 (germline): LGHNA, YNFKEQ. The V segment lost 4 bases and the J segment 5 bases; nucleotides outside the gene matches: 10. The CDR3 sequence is CASSREGLRGETQYF. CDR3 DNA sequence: TGTGCCAGCAGCCGTGAGGGACTAAGGGGTGAGACCCAGTACTTC.

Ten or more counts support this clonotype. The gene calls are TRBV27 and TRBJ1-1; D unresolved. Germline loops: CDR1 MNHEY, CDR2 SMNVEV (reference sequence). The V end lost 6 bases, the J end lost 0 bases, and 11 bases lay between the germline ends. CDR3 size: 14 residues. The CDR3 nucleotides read TGTGCCAGCAGGAGCCCACCGCTGAACACTGAAGCTTTCTTT. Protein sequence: CASRSPPLNTEAFF.

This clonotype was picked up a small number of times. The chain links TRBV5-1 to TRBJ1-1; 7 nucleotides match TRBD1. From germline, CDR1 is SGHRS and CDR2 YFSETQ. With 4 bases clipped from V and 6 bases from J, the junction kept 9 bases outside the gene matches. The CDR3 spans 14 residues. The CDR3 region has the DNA TGCGCCAGCAGCGACGGGACAGCGACATCTGAAGCTTTCTTT. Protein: CASSDGTATSEAFF.

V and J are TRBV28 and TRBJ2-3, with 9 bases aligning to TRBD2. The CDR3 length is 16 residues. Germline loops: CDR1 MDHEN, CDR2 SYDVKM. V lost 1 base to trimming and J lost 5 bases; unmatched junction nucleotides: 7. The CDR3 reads CASSLSRGGARDTQYF. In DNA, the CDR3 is TGTGCCAGCAGTTTATCTCGCGGGGGGGCTAGAGATACGCAGTATTTT.

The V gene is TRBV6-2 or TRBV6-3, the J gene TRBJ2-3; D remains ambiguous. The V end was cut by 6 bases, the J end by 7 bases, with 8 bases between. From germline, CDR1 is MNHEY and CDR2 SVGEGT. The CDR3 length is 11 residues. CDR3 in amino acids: CASRDPYTQYF. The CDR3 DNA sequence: TGTGCCAGCAGGGACCCCTATACGCAGTATTTT.

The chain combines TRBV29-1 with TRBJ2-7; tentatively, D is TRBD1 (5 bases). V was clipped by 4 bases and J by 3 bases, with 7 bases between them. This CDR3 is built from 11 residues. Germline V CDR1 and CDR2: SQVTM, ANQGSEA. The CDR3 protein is CSVVDSYEQYV. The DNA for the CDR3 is TGCAGCGTTGTTGACAGCTACGAGCAGTACGTC.

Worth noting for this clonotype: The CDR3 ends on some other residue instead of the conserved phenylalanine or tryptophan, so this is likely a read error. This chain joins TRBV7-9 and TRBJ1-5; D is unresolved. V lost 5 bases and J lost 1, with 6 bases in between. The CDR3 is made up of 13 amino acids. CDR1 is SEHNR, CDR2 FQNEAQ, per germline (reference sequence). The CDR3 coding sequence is TGTGCCAGCAGCCCTTCAAGCAATCAGCCCCAGCATCTT. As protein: CASSPSSNQPQHL.

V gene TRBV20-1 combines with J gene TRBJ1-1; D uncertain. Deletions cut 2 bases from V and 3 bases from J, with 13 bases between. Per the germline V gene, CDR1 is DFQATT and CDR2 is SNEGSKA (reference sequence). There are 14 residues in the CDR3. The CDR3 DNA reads TGCAGTGCTAGAATGCCCACGGCGGACACTGAAGCTTTCTTT. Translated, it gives CSARMPTADTEAFF.

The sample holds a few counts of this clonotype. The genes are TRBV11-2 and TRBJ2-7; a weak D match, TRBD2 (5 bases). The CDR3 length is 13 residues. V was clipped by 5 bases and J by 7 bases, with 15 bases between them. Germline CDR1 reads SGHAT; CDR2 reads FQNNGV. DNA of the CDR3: TGTGCCAGCAGCCCGAGCGGAAGCCCTGAGCAGTACGTC. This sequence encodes CASSPSGSPEQYV.

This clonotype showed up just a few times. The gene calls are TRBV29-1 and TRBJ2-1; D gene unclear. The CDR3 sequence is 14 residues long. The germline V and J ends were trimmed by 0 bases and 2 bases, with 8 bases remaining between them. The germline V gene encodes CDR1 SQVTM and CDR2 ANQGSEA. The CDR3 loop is CSVEDVAPYNEQFF. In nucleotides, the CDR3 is TGCAGCGTTGAAGATGTGGCGCCCTACAATGAGCAGTTCTTC.

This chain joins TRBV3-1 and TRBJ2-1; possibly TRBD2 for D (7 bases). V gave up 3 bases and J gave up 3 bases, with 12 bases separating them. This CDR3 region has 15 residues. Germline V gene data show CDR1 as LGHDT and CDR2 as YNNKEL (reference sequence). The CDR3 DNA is TGTGCCAGCAGCCAGGGGGGGGCGAACTACAATGAGCAGTTCTTC. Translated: CASSQGGANYNEQFF.

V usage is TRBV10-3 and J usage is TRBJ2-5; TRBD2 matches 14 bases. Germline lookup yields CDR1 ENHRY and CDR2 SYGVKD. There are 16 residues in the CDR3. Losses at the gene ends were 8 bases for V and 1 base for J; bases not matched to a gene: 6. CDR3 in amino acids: CAIGTSGGTTQETQYF. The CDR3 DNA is TGTGCCATCGGGACTAGCGGGGGCACTACCCAAGAGACCCAGTACTTC.